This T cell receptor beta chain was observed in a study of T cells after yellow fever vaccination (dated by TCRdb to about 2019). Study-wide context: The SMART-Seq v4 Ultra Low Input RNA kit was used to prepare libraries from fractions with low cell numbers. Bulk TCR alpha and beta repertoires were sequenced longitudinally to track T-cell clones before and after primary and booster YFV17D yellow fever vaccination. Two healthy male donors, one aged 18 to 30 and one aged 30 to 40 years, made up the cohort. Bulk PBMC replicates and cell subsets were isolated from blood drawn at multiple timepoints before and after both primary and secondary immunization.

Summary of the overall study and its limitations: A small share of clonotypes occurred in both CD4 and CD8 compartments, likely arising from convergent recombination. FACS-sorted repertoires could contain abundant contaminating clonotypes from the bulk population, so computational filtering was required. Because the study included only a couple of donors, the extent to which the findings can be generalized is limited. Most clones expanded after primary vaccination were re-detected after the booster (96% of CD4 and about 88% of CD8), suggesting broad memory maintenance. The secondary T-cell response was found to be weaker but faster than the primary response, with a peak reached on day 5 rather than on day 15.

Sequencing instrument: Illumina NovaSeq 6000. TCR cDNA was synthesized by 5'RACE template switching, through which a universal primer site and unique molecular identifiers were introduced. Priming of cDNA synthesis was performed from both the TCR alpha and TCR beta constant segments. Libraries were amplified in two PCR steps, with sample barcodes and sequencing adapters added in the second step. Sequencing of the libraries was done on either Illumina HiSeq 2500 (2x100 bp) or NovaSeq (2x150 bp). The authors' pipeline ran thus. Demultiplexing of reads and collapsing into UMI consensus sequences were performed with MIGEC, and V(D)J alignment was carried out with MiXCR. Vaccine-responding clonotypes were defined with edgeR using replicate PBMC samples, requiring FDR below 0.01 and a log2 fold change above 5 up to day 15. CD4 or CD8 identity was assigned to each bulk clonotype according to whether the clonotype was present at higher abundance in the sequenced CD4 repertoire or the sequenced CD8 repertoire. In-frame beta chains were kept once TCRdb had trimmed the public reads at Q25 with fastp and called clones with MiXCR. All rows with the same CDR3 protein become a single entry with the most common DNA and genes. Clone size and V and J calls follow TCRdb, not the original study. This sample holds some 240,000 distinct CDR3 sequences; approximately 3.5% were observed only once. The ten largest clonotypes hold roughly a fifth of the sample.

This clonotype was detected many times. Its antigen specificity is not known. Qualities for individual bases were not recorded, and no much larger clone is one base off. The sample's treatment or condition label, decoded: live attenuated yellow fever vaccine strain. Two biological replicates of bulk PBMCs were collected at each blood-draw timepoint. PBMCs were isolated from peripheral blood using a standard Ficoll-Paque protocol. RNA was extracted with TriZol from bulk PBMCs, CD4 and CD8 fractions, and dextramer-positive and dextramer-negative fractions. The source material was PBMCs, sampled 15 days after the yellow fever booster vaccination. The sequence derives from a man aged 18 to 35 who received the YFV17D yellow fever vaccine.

The sequenced DNA: TGTGCCAGCAGCAGTAACAGGGGACTGTTTTTT. Its amino acids are CASSSNRGLFF. This receptor chain uses TRBV21-1 and TRBJ1-4; the table calls TRBD1, which could not be checked here. TRBV21-1 is tagged as a pseudogene. The CDR3 measures 11 amino acids from cysteine to phenylalanine. The retained sequence is limited to the CDR3, 33 bases, with the frame set at the first base.